Below are 2 T cell receptor beta chains sequenced from a single sample in a study of shared clonotypes between healthy human individuals. Clones were read by immunoSEQ multiplex PCR, and TCRdb kept only the in-frame ones, dropping some. The table shows hundreds of thousands of clones, with 98% occurring only once. CD45RO-negative cells were positively selected for CCR7, leaving out terminally differentiated effector memory CD45RA+ cells. The sample comprised naive CD8+ T cells sorted from blood. The source is a man in his thirties or forties in good health.

The rearrangement uses TRBV2 and TRBJ2-1; 7 bases are shared with TRBD1. This CDR3 contains 14 residues. With 1 base clipped from V and 6 bases from J, the junction kept 3 bases outside the gene matches. Germline V gives CDR1 SNHLY, CDR2 FYNNEI. CDR3: CASSEDRGINEQFF. CDR3 DNA: TGTGCCAGCAGTGAAGACAGGGGAATCAATGAGCAGTTCTTC.

This sequence joins TRBV14 and TRBJ2-3; 8 nucleotides agree with TRBD1. CDR3 size: 17 residues. V was clipped by 1 base and J by 3 bases; unmatched bases: 9. Germline V CDR1 and CDR2: SGHDN, FVKESK. Written as DNA, the CDR3 is TGTGCCAGCAGCCAAGTGGTATACAGGGGGACGACAGATACGCAGTATTTT. Translated, it gives CASSQVVYRGTTDTQYF.